This TCR beta chain was identified during a study of T cell responses to AZD1222 COVID-19 vaccine. The study, taken as a whole, reports: In all cases, repertoires were sampled only after the peak T cell response. Variant regions that are unmutated are reportedly the target of nearly half of spike-specific TCRs. Just 6 or 7 people given AZD1222 tested seropositive at baseline.

Sequencing was performed with immunoSEQ multiplex PCR; in TCRdb, only in-frame clones are kept and a portion is missing. The profile shows approximately 100,000 clones, nearly 90% of them singletons. The count of this clone is one. Its antigen is unknown. Second-dose timings of about 4 or about 12 weeks were pooled. This sample comprised peripheral blood, obtained 28 days after the second AZD1222 dose. This TCR was recovered from an adult who received the AZD1222 COVID-19 vaccine.

The CDR3 sequence is CASSPGRGRYEQYF. As DNA, the CDR3 is TGTGCCAGCAGCCCTGGCAGGGGGCGGTACGAGCAGTACTTC. The V gene is TRBV5-6, the J gene TRBJ2-7, with 8 bases lining up with TRBD1. The CDR3 is made up of 14 amino acids. Germline loops: CDR1 SGHDT, CDR2 YYEEEE. Losses at the gene ends were 4 bases for V and 4 bases for J; bases not matched to a gene: 7.